Listed here are 20 T cell receptor beta chains from one sample, sequenced in a study of T cell repertoires in cytomegalovirus infection. TCRdb reprocessed the reads via MiXCR and lists one record per CDR3 protein. The table shows over 150,000 distinct CDR3 sequences, with about a sixth occurring only once. The sequenced sample was CD8+ T cells from PBMCs. These receptors all come from a human donor in good health (CMV status not recorded). Some clones in this sample may be carry-over from other donors' samples.

This chain links TRBV5-6 with TRBJ2-2; D gene ambiguous. With 3 bases removed from V and 3 bases from J, the gap between germline ends came to 15 bases. This CDR3 is built from 16 residues. Germline CDR1 SGHDT, CDR2 YYEEEE. This chain's CDR3 is CASSSVRDFHTGELFF. For the CDR3, the DNA is TGTGCCAGCAGCTCTGTTAGGGATTTTCACACCGGGGAGCTGTTTTTT.

This clonotype was found a few times. The chain recombines TRBV7-9 with TRBJ1-4, with TRBD1 as a possible D gene (6 bases). Germline V CDR1 and CDR2: SEHNR, FQNEAQ (reference sequence). The CDR3 totals 15 residues. Trimming took 5 bases from V and 4 from J, leaving 14 bases between them. CDR3 sequence reads: CASSPLEGGNEKLFF. In nucleotides, the CDR3 is TGTGCCAGCAGCCCCCTCGAGGGGGGTAATGAAAAACTGTTTTTT.

This clonotype turned up a few times. The CDR3 DNA follows: TGTGCCAGCAGTCCATCAGGGTCCCTGAGCACAGATACGCAGTATTTT. Translated, it gives CASSPSGSLSTDTQYF. The V gene is TRBV2, the J gene TRBJ2-3, with D perhaps matching TRBD1 (5 bases). The CDR3 runs 16 residues. Trimming stripped 5 bases from V and 0 bases from J, with 15 bases between. Per germline, CDR1 SNHLY and CDR2 FYNNEI.

The chain links TRBV12-5 to TRBJ1-1; D unclear. The CDR3 extends over 15 amino acids. Germline loops: CDR1 LGHNT, CDR2 FRNRAP. Trimming took 6 bases from V and 5 from J, leaving 19 bases between them. This chain's CDR3 is CASGPRASGGTEAFF. In DNA, the CDR3 is TGTGCTAGTGGACCACGGGCCTCCGGCGGGACTGAAGCTTTCTTT.

This clonotype was found a few times. The chain combines TRBV9 with TRBJ1-1; D remains unclear. The germline V and J ends were trimmed by 0 bases and 4 bases, with 7 bases remaining between them. Germline-derived CDR1 and CDR2 are SGDLS and YYNGEE. This CDR3 contains 13 residues. The CDR3, as DNA: TGTGCCAGCAGCGTAGGTCAGTTCACTGAAGCTTTCTTT. Translating gives CASSVGQFTEAFF.

This clonotype was counted only a few times. Here the CDR3 reads CSARDLWLHSNTDTQYF. Written as DNA, the CDR3 is TGCAGTGCTAGAGACCTCTGGCTGCATTCCAACACAGATACGCAGTATTTT. V usage is TRBV20-1 and J usage is TRBJ2-3, with D unclear. Germline V gene sequence: CDR1 DFQATT, CDR2 SNEGSKA (reference sequence). Trimming stripped 0 bases from V and 2 bases from J, with 18 bases between. CDR3 size: 17 residues.

The chain has TRBV11-2 and TRBJ2-1; D not resolved. This CDR3 region has 14 residues. In germline, CDR1 is SGHAT, CDR2 FQNNGV. Trimming removed 2 bases from V and 8 bases from J, with 13 bases in between. CDR3 sequence (DNA): TGTGCCAGCAGCTTACCCTTTCCGGGTGATGAGCAGTTCTTC. It translates to CASSLPFPGDEQFF.

J is TRBJ2-7 and V is TRBV4-3; 8 bases match TRBD2. This CDR3 region has 14 residues. In germline, CDR1 is LGHNA, CDR2 YSLEER. The J segment lost 5 bases and the V segment lost 2 bases, leaving 5 bases of the junction unmatched. For the CDR3, the DNA is TGCGCCAGCAGCCAAAGCGGGGGTCTCAACGAGCAGTACTTC. The encoded protein is CASSQSGGLNEQYF.

This chain uses TRBV10-3 with TRBJ2-7, with TRBD1 matching 7 bases. V was pared by 0 bases and J by 3 bases, with 5 bases of the junction left unmatched. The CDR3 is made up of 15 amino acids. The germline V gene encodes CDR1 ENHRY and CDR2 SYGVKD. The chain's CDR3 is CAISESTGANYEQYF. In DNA, the CDR3 is TGTGCCATCAGTGAGTCAACAGGGGCGAACTACGAGCAGTACTTC.

This clonotype was recorded a few times. The V gene is TRBV7-6, the J gene TRBJ2-7, with 8 bases identical to TRBD1. Germline V gene data show CDR1 as SGHVS and CDR2 as FNYEAQ. V lost 3 bases, J lost 7 bases, and 8 bases stayed unmatched. This CDR3 is 14 amino acids long. The CDR3 DNA is TGTGCCAGCAGCTTCACGGGACAGGAACAAGAGCAGTACTTC. This translates into CASSFTGQEQEQYF.

The rearrangement joins TRBV7-2 to TRBJ1-1, with unresolved D. Trimming took 7 bases from V and 1 from J, leaving 7 bases between them. The CDR3 is 12 amino acids. Germline V CDR1 and CDR2: SGHTA, FQGNSA. CDR3 sequence (DNA): TGTGCCAGCACACGGGAGAACACTGAAGCTTTCTTT. Amino acids: CASTRENTEAFF.

The chain carries TRBV20-1 and TRBJ2-1; 9 bases line up with TRBD1. Germline CDR1 reads DFQATT; CDR2 reads SNEGSKA (reference sequence). V shed 5 bases and J 5 bases; nucleotides not matched to a gene: 7. The CDR3 is 14 residues long. The CDR3: CSADTGGRHNEQFF. CDR3 sequence (DNA): TGCAGTGCTGATACAGGGGGCCGTCACAATGAGCAGTTCTTC.

The chain uses TRBV28 and TRBJ2-7; TRBD1 agrees at 7 bases. Germline V gives CDR1 MDHEN, CDR2 SYDVKM. Trimming at V came to 6 bases and at J to 2 bases, leaving 7 bases not matched to a gene. The CDR3 is 14 amino acids. The CDR3 sequence is CASRLGQVPYEQYF. The CDR3 nucleotides are TGTGCCAGCAGGTTAGGACAGGTCCCCTACGAGCAGTACTTC.

The J gene is TRBJ2-1, the V gene TRBV9, with TRBD1 matching 9 bases. Looked up from germline, CDR1 is SGDLS and CDR2 is YYNGEE. J lost 6 bases, V lost 10 bases, and 5 bases had no gene match. The CDR3 totals 12 residues. The CDR3 region is CAGGGQGNEQFF. In DNA form, the CDR3 reads TGTGCCGGAGGGGGACAGGGCAATGAGCAGTTCTTC.

Turning to this clonotype: At one end the junction does not follow the germline gene, possibly because of a read error. The rearrangement links TRBV6-6 to TRBJ2-7; a possible D gene is TRBD1 (7 bases). This CDR3 is 14 amino acids long. CDR1 and CDR2 (germline): MNHNY, SVGAGI (reference sequence). CDR3 in amino acids: CASMEGQTTYGQYF. CDR3 nucleotides: TGTGCCAGCATGGAGGGACAGACGACCTACGGGCAGTACTTC.

This clonotype was counted ten times or more. This sequence joins TRBV6-5 and TRBJ2-2; 11 bases map to TRBD2. Per the germline V gene, CDR1 is MNHEY and CDR2 is SVGAGI. Germline trimming cut 0 bases from V and 6 bases from J; bases unmatched to any gene: 0. The CDR3 is 15 residues long. The CDR3 sequence: CASSYSSGGAGELFF. CDR3 DNA sequence: TGTGCCAGCAGTTACTCTAGCGGGGGGGCCGGGGAGCTGTTTTTT.

This clonotype was seen more than once but under ten times. The chain recombines TRBV7-9 with TRBJ2-1; 11 nucleotides line up with TRBD2. The germline gives CDR1 SEHNR, CDR2 FQNEAQ (reference sequence). Trimming removed 5 bases from V and 4 bases from J; junction bases left unmatched: 4. This CDR3 is 15 amino acids long. This chain's CDR3 is CASSDLAGGYNEQFF. CDR3 DNA sequence: TGTGCCAGCAGCGACCTAGCGGGGGGTTACAATGAGCAGTTCTTC.

The V gene is TRBV12-3 or TRBV12-4, the J gene TRBJ2-3; D gene ambiguous. V was cut by 5 bases and J by 6 bases, with 9 bases left in between. The CDR3 has 12 residues. As DNA, the CDR3 is TGTGCCAGCAGTCCACGCCTGGATACGCAGTATTTT. Its translation is CASSPRLDTQYF.

The rearrangement joins TRBV6-4 to TRBJ2-7, with D uncertain. The CDR3 contains 14 residues. The V end was cut by 5 bases, the J end by 0 bases, with 11 bases between. The V gene's germline CDR1 is MRHNA and CDR2 SNTAGT. CDR3: CASSPTRYSYEQYF. The CDR3 DNA follows: TGTGCCAGCAGTCCCACACGGTACTCCTACGAGCAGTACTTC.

This clonotype occurred many times. V usage is TRBV12-3 or TRBV12-4 and J usage is TRBJ2-1, with 7 bases fitting TRBD1. The CDR3 is 13 residues long. V lost 6 bases to trimming and J lost 10 bases; unmatched junction nucleotides: 9. The CDR3 nucleotides read TGTGCCAGCAGATATCAGGGGGTCCGGGAGCAGTTCTTC. Protein product: CASRYQGVREQFF.